The clone carrying this TCR beta chain was seen only a few times. Its antigen remains unknown. The CDR3 loop spans 14 amino acids. Trimming removed 4 bases from V and 8 bases from J; junction bases left unmatched: 9. Germline V gene data show CDR1 as KGHDR and CDR2 as SFDVKD. This entry belongs to a study of blood T cells in healthy people across ages. Study-level findings and limits: Donors of long life had a larger count of naive CD4+ cells and greater diversity than aged donors. Per million T cells, TCR beta diversity dropped roughly linearly as age increased.

The authors ran a second PCR of 7 to 11 cycles using a sample-barcoded 5' primer and a J-beta primer mix. With 12 random nucleotides, a template-switch adaptor tagged each individual cDNA molecule. Each CDR3 protein gets one entry after TCRdb re-called the 5' RACE reads with MiXCR. The sample has around 1.7 million distinct CDR3 sequences, 28% seen once. The sequencing input was blood. This clonotype was obtained from a woman aged 25 to 39 in good health. V and J are TRBV24-1 and TRBJ1-2; the match to TRBD1 covers 7 bases. The chain's CDR3 is CATSDSGTAMGYTF. The DNA for the CDR3 is TGTGCCACCAGTGACTCCGGGACAGCCATGGGCTACACCTTC.